These 21 T cell receptor beta chains share one sample of origin, sequenced in a study of cytomegalovirus exposure and HLA in healthy donors. Amplification used 60 Vbeta primers and 13 Jbeta primers. TCRdb's copy holds only in-frame clones and misses some; the assay was immunoSEQ multiplex PCR. This repertoire includes tens of thousands of clones. Sequences were obtained from PBMCs. The source is a woman aged 25 to 39 in good health and CMV-seronegative.

The chain employs TRBV18 and TRBJ1-1; D gene uncertain. The V end was cut by 3 bases, the J end by 1 base, with 6 bases between. CDR3 length: 13 residues. Germline-derived CDR1 and CDR2 are KGHSH and LQKENI. CDR3 DNA: TGTGCCAGCTCACCTCGGGGGAACACTGAAGCTTTCTTT. Translation: CASSPRGNTEAFF.

The chain couples TRBV10-3 to TRBJ1-6, with TRBD1 matching over 9 bases. The CDR3 loop spans 15 amino acids. Trimming cost V 6 bases and J 6 bases; bases outside gene matches: 6. Germline V CDR1 and CDR2: ENHRY, SYGVKD. The chain's CDR3 is CAIRSGTGSNSPLHF. DNA for the CDR3: TGTGCCATCAGGTCCGGGACAGGGAGTAATTCACCCCTCCACTTT.

V is TRBV5-6 and J is TRBJ1-1; tentatively, D is TRBD1 (5 bases). CDR3 length equals 14 residues. V shed 3 bases and J shed 4 bases, with 13 bases lying between them. Germline V gives CDR1 SGHDT, CDR2 YYEEEE. CDR3 DNA: TGTGCCAGCAGCTCGGGACTTGCGAGCACTGAAGCTTTCTTT. Protein sequence: CASSSGLASTEAFF.

CDR3 region: CASSRGVGGTYEQYF. The CDR3 region has the DNA TGTGCCAGCAGCCGGGGGGTGGGGGGAACCTACGAGCAGTACTTC. The chain carries TRBV7-6 and TRBJ2-7, with TRBD2 identical over 7 bases. V lost 5 bases and J lost 2; bases outside the gene matches: 9. The germline gives CDR1 SGHVS, CDR2 FNYEAQ. The CDR3 contains 15 residues.

This clone is called medium-sized (0.01 to 0.1%) based on its frequency. The chain joins TRBV6-5 to TRBJ1-1; maybe TRBD1 (5 bases). The germline V gene encodes CDR1 MNHEY and CDR2 SVGAGI. The CDR3 spans 14 residues. V lost 0 bases to trimming and J lost 2 bases, with 7 bases between them. The CDR3 loop reads CASSYSGTNTEAFF. The CDR3 bases are TGTGCCAGCAGTTACTCTGGGACTAACACTGAAGCTTTCTTT.

The chain has TRBV18 and TRBJ1-1, with D perhaps TRBD1 (6 bases). CDR3 length equals 15 residues. V lost 3 bases and J lost 1, with 12 bases in between. Germline V gene lookup returns CDR1 KGHSH and CDR2 LQKENI. The CDR3: CASSPGRGANTEAFF. The CDR3 DNA reads TGTGCCAGCTCACCGGGGCGGGGGGCGAACACTGAAGCTTTCTTT.

This chain joins TRBV18 and TRBJ2-7; no firm D call. This CDR3 has 13 amino acids. Germline CDR1 reads KGHSH; CDR2 reads LQKENI. V shed 6 bases and J shed 2 bases, with 11 bases lying between them. The CDR3 DNA sequence: TGTGCCAGCTCGCGTTCTGAAACCTACGAGCAGTACTTC. Translated, it gives CASSRSETYEQYF.

The chain couples TRBV6-5 to TRBJ2-6, with a tentative D call TRBD2 (5 bases). Germline V gives CDR1 MNHEY, CDR2 SVGAGI. Trimming removed 4 bases from V and 2 bases from J, with 6 bases in between. This CDR3 comprises 14 residues. CDR3 sequence: CASSFGAGANVLTF. CDR3 nucleotide sequence: TGTGCCAGCAGTTTCGGGGCTGGGGCCAACGTCCTGACTTTC.

The rearrangement uses TRBV15 and TRBJ2-3; D uncertain. Trimming stripped 1 base from V and 4 bases from J, with 18 bases between. From germline, CDR1 is LNHNV and CDR2 YYDKDF (reference sequence). The CDR3 loop spans 17 amino acids. The CDR3 DNA reads as TGTGCCACCAGCAGAGCTCCCGGTGCGATTGTGGCAGATACGCAGTATTTT. Translating gives CATSRAPGAIVADTQYF.

The chain has TRBV2 and TRBJ2-5, with 8 bases that match TRBD1. This CDR3 has 15 amino acids. CDR1 and CDR2 (germline): SNHLY, FYNNEI. J lost 5 bases, V lost 6 bases, and 11 bases had no gene match. CDR3 residues: CASSIQGARDETQYF. Here the CDR3 DNA reads TGTGCCAGCAGCATCCAGGGGGCGCGAGACGAGACCCAGTACTTC.

The rearrangement links TRBV5-1 to TRBJ1-2; 9 nucleotides match TRBD1. Germline V gene lookup returns CDR1 SGHRS and CDR2 YFSETQ. The CDR3 is 14 residues long. V lost 4 bases to trimming and J lost 6 bases; unmatched junction nucleotides: 7. The CDR3 nucleotides are TGCGCCAGCAGCACCAGGGACAGGGTAGATGGCTACACCTTC. It is translated as CASSTRDRVDGYTF. Filled out from reference TRBV5-1 and TRBJ1-2, the complete variable domain reads KAGVTQTPRYLIKTRGQQVTLSCSPISGHRSVSWYQQTPGQGLQFLFEYFSETQRNKGNFPGRFSGRQFSNSRSEMNVSTLELGDSALYLCASSTRDRVDGYTFGSGTRLTVV.

The chain is built from TRBV30 and TRBJ2-2; 7 nucleotides agree with TRBD1. The CDR3 runs 14 residues. The V segment lost 3 bases and the J segment 6 bases; nucleotides outside the gene matches: 7. From germline, CDR1 is GTSNPN and CDR2 SVGIG (reference sequence). The DNA for the CDR3 is TGTGCCTGGAGGGGGACAGTGGGTGCCGGGGAGCTGTTTTTT. Residues: CAWRGTVGAGELFF. The whole variable domain, remainder taken from reference TRBV30 and TRBJ2-2, is SQTIHQWPATLVQPVGSPLSLECTVEGTSNPNLYWYRQAAGRGLQLLFYSVGIGQISSEVPQNLSASRPQDRQFILSSKKLLLSDSGFYLCAWRGTVGAGELFFGEGSRLTVL.

About this clone itself: This sample includes further DNA sequences coding for the same CDR3. The chain is built from TRBV9 and TRBJ1-1, with 10 bases identical to TRBD1. The CDR3 is made up of 16 amino acids. After removal of 3 bases from V and 0 bases from J, the junction contained 5 bases not matched to a gene. The germline V gene has CDR1 SGDLS and CDR2 YYNGEE. DNA for the CDR3: TGTGCCAGCAGCGCCGGGACAGGGGCTATGAACACTGAAGCTTTCTTT. Protein: CASSAGTGAMNTEAFF.

The rearrangement uses TRBV6-6 and TRBJ2-7; D perhaps matches TRBD1 (6 bases). The CDR3 covers 14 residues. V shed 5 bases and J shed 4 bases, with 15 bases lying between them. Germline loops: CDR1 MNHNY, CDR2 SVGAGI (reference sequence). CDR3 sequence reads: CASSLTGPGYEQYF. In DNA, the CDR3 is TGTGCCAGCAGTCTAACAGGGCCGGGATACGAGCAGTACTTC.

V and J are TRBV18 and TRBJ1-1; D call uncertain. The CDR3 runs 13 residues. CDR1 is KGHSH and CDR2 is LQKENI in the germline V gene. Trimming removed 3 bases from V and 5 bases from J, with 10 bases in between. CDR3 region: CASSPGGETEAFF. As DNA, the CDR3 is TGTGCCAGCTCACCGGGTGGGGAGACTGAAGCTTTCTTT.

This rearrangement joins TRBV6-6 to TRBJ1-2; 7 positions match TRBD1. V was pared by 6 bases and J by 3 bases, with 10 bases of the junction left unmatched. Germline V gene sequence: CDR1 MNHNY, CDR2 SVGAGI (reference sequence). This CDR3 has 15 residues. CDR3 sequence (DNA): TGTGCCAGCAGACCTCTACAGGGGACCGACTATGGCTACACCTTC. This translates into CASRPLQGTDYGYTF.

V gene TRBV30 combines with J gene TRBJ1-5, with TRBD1 matching 9 bases. The CDR3 sequence is 18 residues long. Trimming took 3 bases from V and 0 from J; bases not matched to a gene: 12. Germline lookup yields CDR1 GTSNPN and CDR2 SVGIG (reference sequence). Written as DNA, the CDR3 is TGTGCCTGGAGGGTGGACAGGGGAGGCGGGTATAGCAATCAGCCCCAGCATTTT. Amino acids: CAWRVDRGGGYSNQPQHF.

This chain connects TRBV18 to TRBJ1-3; TRBD1 matches at 7 bases. The CDR3 sequence is 16 residues long. V dropped 3 bases and J dropped 2; count of bases not matched to a gene: 7. Germline values: CDR1 KGHSH, CDR2 LQKENI. The CDR3 nucleotides read TGTGCCAGCTCACCTCACCCGGGGACAGCTGGAAACACCATATATTTT. Protein product: CASSPHPGTAGNTIYF.

V and J are TRBV19 and TRBJ1-4; 8 bases agree with TRBD1. The CDR3 is 15 amino acids. CDR1 LNHDA and CDR2 SQIVND come from the germline V gene (reference sequence). V gave up 3 bases and J gave up 6 bases; unmatched junction bases: 6. CDR3 in amino acids: CASSIRQGPDEKLFF. As DNA, the CDR3 is TGTGCCAGTAGTATCCGACAGGGGCCGGATGAAAAACTGTTTTTT.

V gene TRBV4-1 combines with J gene TRBJ1-4, with a weak D call TRBD1 (5 bases). This CDR3 is 15 amino acids long. Trimming removed 2 bases at V and 2 bases at J, with 9 bases between. Germline lookup yields CDR1 MGHRA and CDR2 YSYEKL. CDR3 nucleotides: TGCGCCAGCAGCCAACAGGGTGCGACTAATGAAAAACTGTTTTTT. This translates into CASSQQGATNEKLFF.

The V call is TRBV4-1, the J call TRBJ2-2; D possibly corresponds to TRBD1 (6 bases). Germline CDR1 is MGHRA and CDR2 is YSYEKL. The CDR3 is 14 amino acids. V was cut by 3 bases and J by 7 bases, with 12 bases left in between. The CDR3 bases are TGCGCCAGCAGCCAGGTAGACAGGAACGGGGAGCTGTTTTTT. Its translation: CASSQVDRNGELFF.